The 23 T cell receptor beta chains presented below share a single source sample, sequenced in a study of T cells in Graves' hyperthyroidism and ophthalmopathy. Template material for amplifying TCR beta CDR3 regions consisted of RNA transcripts. HTBI primers were employed in a first-round RT-PCR of the TCR CDR3. MiXCR, applied by TCRdb to the multiplex PCR reads, yields one record per CDR3 protein. Of a few hundred thousand distinct CDR3 sequences detected, 13% to 15% appear once; the ten largest clones hold about 20%. Sample: blood. Receptors originate from a woman in her fifties or sixties with Graves' ophthalmopathy.

This clonotype showed up many times. The chain recombines TRBV6-1 with TRBJ1-5; 9 bases match TRBD1. Per the germline V gene, CDR1 is MNHNS and CDR2 is SASEGT. This CDR3 region has 15 residues. Germline trimming cut 6 bases from V and 2 bases from J; bases unmatched to any gene: 5. The CDR3 bases are TGTGCCAGCAGCACAGGGGGCCGGGGCAATCAGCCCCAGCATTTT. This gives the protein CASSTGGRGNQPQHF.

This clonotype was detected many times. This chain connects TRBV5-1 to TRBJ2-3; 15 positions match TRBD2. J was trimmed by 2 bases and V by 4 bases; bases with no gene match: 11. The CDR3 sequence is 19 residues long. From germline, CDR1 is SGHRS and CDR2 YFSETQ. CDR3 residues: CASSPSSGTSGRYTDTQYF. The CDR3 DNA reads TGCGCCAGCAGCCCCTCCTCCGGGACTAGCGGGAGGTACACAGATACGCAGTATTTT. Combining the CDR3 with reference TRBV5-1 and TRBJ2-3 gives the whole variable domain KAGVTQTPRYLIKTRGQQVTLSCSPISGHRSVSWYQQTPGQGLQFLFEYFSETQRNKGNFPGRFSGRQFSNSRSEMNVSTLELGDSALYLCASSPSSGTSGRYTDTQYFGPGTRLTVL.

This chain uses TRBV6-1 with TRBJ2-5; D is ambiguous. The CDR3 contains 13 residues. From germline, CDR1 is MNHNS and CDR2 SASEGT. V dropped 1 base and J dropped 6 bases, with 9 bases sitting between them. In nucleotides, the CDR3 is TGTGCCAGCAGTGAAGTTGGGTCACAGACCCAGTACTTC. It translates to CASSEVGSQTQYF.

This clonotype has at least ten counts. The chain is built from TRBV29-1 and TRBJ2-7, with 9 bases that match TRBD1. V lost 8 bases to trimming and J lost 2 bases; unmatched junction nucleotides: 7. Germline CDR1 reads SQVTM; CDR2 reads ANQGSEA. The CDR3 has 13 amino acids. CDR3 region: CSSYWDRAYEQYF. Written as DNA, the CDR3 is TGCAGCTCATACTGGGACAGGGCCTACGAGCAGTACTTC.

This clonotype came up a few times. This chain joins TRBV6-1 and TRBJ2-7; the D gene is possibly TRBD2 (5 bases). V was cut by 5 bases and J by 3 bases, with 11 bases left in between. Looked up from germline, CDR1 is MNHNS and CDR2 is SASEGT. CDR3 length: 13 amino acids. The chain's CDR3 is CASSSLEGYEQYF. In DNA form, the CDR3 reads TGTGCCAGCAGTTCCCTTGAGGGCTACGAGCAGTACTTC.

This clonotype was recorded a few times. This chain joins TRBV20-1 and TRBJ2-1, with a tentative D call TRBD2 (6 bases). Germline loops: CDR1 DFQATT, CDR2 SNEGSKA (reference sequence). V dropped 6 bases and J dropped 0 bases, with 21 bases sitting between them. The CDR3 runs 17 residues. The CDR3 here is CSARDSAHASSYNEQFF. CDR3 bases: TGCAGTGCCCGGGACTCCGCACACGCGAGCTCCTACAATGAGCAGTTCTTC.

V is TRBV20-1 and J is TRBJ2-7; D is tentatively TRBD1 or TRBD2 (5 bases each). This CDR3 has 12 residues. Germline loops: CDR1 DFQATT, CDR2 SNEGSKA (reference sequence). V lost 6 bases and J 5 bases, leaving 14 bases between the germline ends. The DNA for the CDR3 is TGCAGTGCGAGGAAGGGGACCAACGAGCAGTACTTC. Its protein is CSARKGTNEQYF.

V and J are TRBV15 and TRBJ2-1; TRBD2 might be the D (5 bases). From germline, CDR1 is LNHNV and CDR2 YYDKDF (reference sequence). This CDR3 spans 16 amino acids. V was cut by 7 bases and J by 0 bases, with 16 bases left in between. The CDR3 here is CATKEGRESSYNEQFF. In nucleotides, the CDR3 is TGTGCCACCAAGGAAGGTCGGGAAAGCTCCTACAATGAGCAGTTCTTC.

The sample holds many counts of this clonotype. The chain uses TRBV7-2 and TRBJ2-4; possible D gene TRBD1, 6 bases. Germline V lookup: CDR1 SGHTA, CDR2 FQGNSA. Trimming removed 7 bases at V and 7 bases at J, with 23 bases between. This CDR3 region has 16 residues. The CDR3 bases are TGTGCCAGCACCTTTACGTCAGGGCAGGGACATAACATTCAGTACTTC. Translation: CASTFTSGQGHNIQYF.

This clonotype showed up many times. This rearrangement joins TRBV11-2 to TRBJ2-7; 8 bases line up with TRBD2. The germline V gene has CDR1 SGHAT and CDR2 FQNNGV. V was pared by 2 bases and J by 0 bases, with 6 bases of the junction left unmatched. The length of the CDR3 is 16 residues. The CDR3, as DNA: TGTGCCAGCAGCTTATGGACTAGCTTCAGCTCCTACGAGCAGTACTTC. It specifies CASSLWTSFSSYEQYF.

This clonotype was counted a few times. This chain joins TRBV13 and TRBJ2-7, with 8 bases lining up with TRBD1. With V trimmed by 3 bases and J by 5 bases, 6 bases remained unmatched. Germline CDR1 PRHDT, CDR2 FYEKMQ (reference sequence). This CDR3 has 14 amino acids. The CDR3 region is CASSLDRERDEQYF. DNA of the CDR3: TGTGCCAGCAGCTTGGACAGGGAGAGAGACGAGCAGTACTTC.

This clonotype was detected many times. The chain links TRBV5-1 to TRBJ2-1; D might be TRBD2 (5 bases). CDR3 size: 13 residues. The V gene lost 4 bases and the J gene lost 10 bases, with 15 bases spanning the gap. Per germline, CDR1 SGHRS and CDR2 YFSETQ. In DNA, the CDR3 is TGCGCCAGCAGCCTAGCAACTGATGCCGAGCAGTTCTTC. As protein: CASSLATDAEQFF.

At least ten counts were recorded for this clonotype. It is unclear where the CDR3 begins or ends on the DNA, so no DNA is shown, and the CDR3 is as TCRdb lists it. The chain recombines TRBV28 with TRBJ2-3; TRBD2 is the table's D call and was not checked against the DNA. Counting both end residues, the CDR3 totals 14 amino acids. CDR1 is MDHEN, CDR2 SYDVKM, per germline. The CDR3 loop reads CASSSSRDTDTQYF.

There are many counts of this clonotype. The J gene is TRBJ1-5, the V gene TRBV14; D possibly corresponds to TRBD1 (6 bases). The CDR3 loop spans 15 amino acids. CDR1 and CDR2 from the germline V gene are SGHDN and FVKESK. Trimming stripped 2 bases from V and 7 bases from J, with 15 bases between. CDR3 bases: TGTGCCAGCAGCCAATATAACAGGGCAAACCAGCCCCAGCATTTT. This gives the protein CASSQYNRANQPQHF.

There are a few counts of this clonotype. This chain links TRBV18 with TRBJ1-4, with TRBD1 matching over 7 bases. Germline CDR1 is KGHSH and CDR2 is LQKENI. Trimming at V came to 6 bases and at J to 8 bases, leaving 9 bases not matched to a gene. There are 14 residues in the CDR3. CDR3 nucleotides: TGTGCCAGCTCGCTACAGGGGATGGGAGAAAAACTGTTTTTT. Protein product: CASSLQGMGEKLFF.

There are a few counts of this clonotype. The rearrangement links TRBV20-1 to TRBJ2-1; TRBD1 is a possible D gene (5 bases). This CDR3 comprises 12 residues. Germline V gene sequence: CDR1 DFQATT, CDR2 SNEGSKA (reference sequence). Between the trimmed V and J ends, which lost 4 bases and 7 bases, there was a span of 11 bases. This CDR3 is CSAKGQQNEQFF. The CDR3 DNA is TGCAGTGCTAAGGGGCAGCAGAATGAGCAGTTCTTC.

The table lists this clonotype with many counts. The chain is built from TRBV11-2 and TRBJ2-5; D gene uncertain. V was cut by 7 bases and J by 4 bases, with 19 bases left in between. Germline CDR1 is SGHAT and CDR2 is FQNNGV. The CDR3 has 15 amino acids. For the CDR3, the DNA is TGTGCCAGCACCGTGACGTCGGCAGTCGGAGAGACCCAGTACTTC. Encoded protein: CASTVTSAVGETQYF.

Many counts were recorded for this clonotype. The V and J genes are TRBV6-2 or TRBV6-3 and TRBJ1-5; D remains unclear. The length of the CDR3 is 15 residues. V was shortened by 5 bases and J by 2 bases, with 13 bases between the two germline ends. Germline CDR1 and CDR2: MNHEY and SVGEGT. The CDR3 loop is CASSTVAFRNQPQHF. The DNA for the CDR3 is TGTGCCAGCAGTACCGTAGCGTTCCGCAATCAGCCCCAGCATTTT.

In this sample, this clonotype turned up many times. The chain uses TRBV5-1 and TRBJ2-2, with D hard to call. CDR3 length: 15 amino acids. Germline values: CDR1 SGHRS, CDR2 YFSETQ. Trimming took 0 bases from V and 0 from J, leaving 6 bases between them. CDR3 in amino acids: CASSLVAANTGELFF. CDR3 nucleotides: TGCGCCAGCAGCTTGGTGGCAGCGAACACCGGGGAGCTGTTTTTT.

Details on this clonotype: Given a much more abundant clone one base away, this may be a read error. The chain combines TRBV20-1 with TRBJ2-3; D may be TRBD1 (7 bases). The germline V gene has CDR1 DFQATT and CDR2 SNEGSKA (reference sequence). V was clipped by 6 bases and J by 0 bases, with 19 bases between them. There are 16 residues in the CDR3. For the CDR3, the DNA is TGCAGTGCCCACCGGGGGACGACAGGGAGCACAGATACGCAGTATTTT. Residues: CSAHRGTTGSTDTQYF.

The rearrangement joins TRBV20-1 to TRBJ1-1, with 11 bases lining up with TRBD1. CDR3 length: 13 amino acids. V was pared by 6 bases and J by 7 bases, with 7 bases of the junction left unmatched. The V gene's germline CDR1 is DFQATT and CDR2 SNEGSKA (reference sequence). The CDR3 is CSAPGQGGIEAFF. CDR3 nucleotides: TGCAGTGCCCCGGGACAGGGGGGGATTGAAGCTTTCTTT.

This clonotype was counted many times. V usage is TRBV11-2 and J usage is TRBJ2-7, with D possibly matching TRBD1 (6 bases). The CDR3 extends over 14 amino acids. V gave up 1 base and J gave up 2 bases, with 9 bases separating them. Germline V gene data show CDR1 as SGHAT and CDR2 as FQNNGV. The CDR3: CASSLGTVAYEQYF. The CDR3 DNA reads as TGTGCCAGCAGCTTAGGGACAGTGGCCTACGAGCAGTACTTC.

This clonotype was picked up many times. V gene TRBV6-2 or TRBV6-3 combines with J gene TRBJ2-6; D is ambiguous. Deletions cut 4 bases from V and 2 bases from J, with 12 bases between. This CDR3 is 16 amino acids long. CDR1 MNHEY and CDR2 SVGEGT come from the germline V gene. CDR3 sequence reads: CASSWGRVAGANVLTF. The CDR3 DNA sequence: TGTGCCAGCAGTTGGGGAAGGGTTGCTGGGGCCAACGTCCTGACTTTC.